The 4 T cell receptor beta chains below were found in one sample sequenced in a study of siplizumab effects on memory and regulatory T cells. Libraries were prepared by immunoSEQ multiplex PCR; TCRdb keeps only in-frame clonotypes and omits some of them. The profile covers some 120,000 clones, with approximately 92% appearing a single time and over 0.15% taken by the ten largest. Sequencing was carried out using non-Treg CD4+ T cells sorted from blood. The receptors were gathered from a human donor in good health.

The V call is TRBV4-1, the J call TRBJ2-3, with TRBD2 matching over 11 bases. The CDR3 totals 17 residues. V shed 2 bases and J 1 base; nucleotides not matched to a gene: 5. Germline CDR1 is MGHRA and CDR2 is YSYEKL. The CDR3 DNA reads TGCGCCAGCAGCCAATTTAAGACTAGCGGGGGCACAGATACGCAGTATTTT. Its translation is CASSQFKTSGGTDTQYF.

This clone was found once. The chain carries TRBV12-2 and TRBJ2-1; TRBD2, the table's D call, was not compared with the DNA. TRBV12-2 is given as a pseudogene. CDR3 length equals 19 residues. The CDR3 region has the DNA TGTGCAAGTCGCTCCGTAAACTATAGCGGGCCGACCTCCTACAATGAGCAGTTCTTC. Protein product: CASRSVNYSGPTSYNEQFF.

This clone was seen a handful of times. The chain combines TRBV19 with TRBJ1-5; possible D gene TRBD1, 5 bases. The germline V and J ends were trimmed by 7 bases and 1 base, with 5 bases remaining between them. The CDR3 consists of 12 residues. Germline V gene data show CDR1 as LNHDA and CDR2 as SQIVND (reference sequence). The CDR3 DNA reads TGTGCCAGTAAGGGGAGCAATCAGCCCCAGCATTTT. Translated: CASKGSNQPQHF.

This rearrangement joins TRBV2 to TRBJ2-3, with TRBD2 matching over 9 bases. The V gene's germline CDR1 is SNHLY and CDR2 FYNNEI. The CDR3 is 17 amino acids. V gave up 10 bases and J gave up 2 bases; unmatched junction bases: 16. The CDR3 bases are TGTGCCAACCGACGGGAGCGGGGGGCGATAAACACAGATACGCAGTATTTT. Translation gives CANRRERGAINTDTQYF.